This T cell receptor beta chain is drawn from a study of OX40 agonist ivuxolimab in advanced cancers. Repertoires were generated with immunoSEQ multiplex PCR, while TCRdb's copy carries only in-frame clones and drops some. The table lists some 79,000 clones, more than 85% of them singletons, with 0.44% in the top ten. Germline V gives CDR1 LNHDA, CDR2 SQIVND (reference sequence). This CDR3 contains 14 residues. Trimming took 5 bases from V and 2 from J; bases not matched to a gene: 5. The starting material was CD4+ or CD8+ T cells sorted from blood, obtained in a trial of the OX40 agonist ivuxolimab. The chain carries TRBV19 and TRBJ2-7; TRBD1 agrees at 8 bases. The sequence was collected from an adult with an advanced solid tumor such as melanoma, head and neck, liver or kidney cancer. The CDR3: CASSPRQGPYEQYF. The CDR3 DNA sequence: TGTGCCAGTAGTCCCCGACAGGGGCCCTACGAGCAGTACTTC. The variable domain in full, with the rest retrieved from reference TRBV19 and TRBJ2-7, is DGGITQSPKYLFRKEGQNVTLSCEQNLNHDAMYWYRQDPGQGLRLIYYSQIVNDFQKGDIAEGYSVSREKKESFPLTVTSAQKNPTAFYLCASSPRQGPYEQYFGPGTRLTVT.